This is a list of T cell receptor beta chains from one sample in a study of cytomegalovirus exposure and HLA in healthy donors. The assay was immunoSEQ multiplex PCR, and TCRdb's table has in-frame clones only and misses some. The table includes 100,000 or so clones, 70% to 80% detected once. What was sequenced was PBMCs. The receptor source for this set is a man aged 40-49 years in good health and CMV-seronegative. Both conserved end residues are part of each CDR3. D genes are given only for firm matches. Clone size is given for some rows only: seen once, a few or many times, or a class if the clone is expanded.

j_gene: TRBJ1-5
v_gene: TRBV7-6
d_gene: TRBD1
abundance: -
CDR3aa: CASSMDRGNQPQHF
CDR3nt: TGTGCCAGCAGTATGGACAGGGGAAATCAGCCCCAGCATTTT

j_gene: TRBJ2-1
v_gene: TRBV7-2
d_gene: -
abundance: -
CDR3aa: CASSLVPGPLSSYNEQFF
CDR3nt: TGTGCCAGCAGCTTGGTTCCAGGGCCCCTGAGCTCCTACAATGAGCAGTTCTTC

j_gene: TRBJ1-5
v_gene: TRBV27
d_gene: -
abundance: once
CDR3aa: CASSLVSQLSGGNQPQHF
CDR3nt: TGTGCCAGCAGTTTAGTCTCTCAACTGTCGGGGGGAAATCAGCCCCAGCATTTT

j_gene: TRBJ2-1
v_gene: TRBV25-1
d_gene: TRBD2
abundance: -
CDR3aa: CASSAGLVNEQFF
CDR3nt: TGTGCCAGCAGTGCGGGACTAGTCAATGAGCAGTTCTTC

j_gene: TRBJ2-5
v_gene: TRBV5-1
d_gene: TRBD2
abundance: -
CDR3aa: CASSFSGGPFGETQYF
CDR3nt: TGCGCCAGCAGCTTCTCGGGGGGGCCATTTGGAGAGACCCAGTACTTC

j_gene: TRBJ2-7
v_gene: TRBV14
d_gene: TRBD2
abundance: few
CDR3aa: CASSQVTSGSYEQYF
CDR3nt: TGTGCCAGCAGCCAAGTAACTAGCGGCTCCTACGAGCAGTACTTC

j_gene: TRBJ2-7
v_gene: TRBV14
d_gene: TRBD2
abundance: -
CDR3aa: CASSHTGTSGFREQYF
CDR3nt: TGTGCCAGCAGCCATACCGGGACTAGCGGGTTCCGCGAGCAGTACTTC

j_gene: TRBJ2-5
v_gene: TRBV6-5
d_gene: TRBD1
abundance: -
CDR3aa: CASSPQGGEETQYF
CDR3nt: TGTGCCAGCAGTCCACAGGGGGGAGAGGAGACCCAGTACTTC

j_gene: TRBJ2-7
v_gene: TRBV5-4
d_gene: TRBD1
abundance: -
CDR3aa: CASSDRDRGFNEQYF
CDR3nt: TGTGCCAGCAGCGACCGGGACAGGGGGTTCAACGAGCAGTACTTC

j_gene: TRBJ2-7
v_gene: TRBV27
d_gene: -
abundance: -
CDR3aa: CASSLRGSYEQYF
CDR3nt: TGTGCCAGCAGTTTACGGGGTTCCTACGAGCAGTACTTC

j_gene: TRBJ2-5
v_gene: TRBV10-3
d_gene: TRBD2
abundance: -
CDR3aa: CAISDSGTSGKETQYF
CDR3nt: TGTGCCATCAGTGATTCCGGGACTAGCGGAAAAGAGACCCAGTACTTC

j_gene: TRBJ2-7
v_gene: TRBV6-5
d_gene: TRBD1
abundance: -
CDR3aa: CASSPRDRGAYEQYF
CDR3nt: TGTGCCAGCAGCCCCCGGGACAGGGGGGCCTACGAGCAGTACTTC

j_gene: TRBJ2-1
v_gene: TRBV7-9
d_gene: -
abundance: -
CDR3aa: CASSLVSGVYNEQFF
CDR3nt: TGTGCCAGCAGCTTAGTTTCGGGAGTTTACAATGAGCAGTTCTTC

j_gene: TRBJ1-6
v_gene: TRBV2
d_gene: -
abundance: once
CDR3aa: CASSELQASYNSPLHF
CDR3nt: TGTGCCAGCAGTGAACTCCAGGCCTCCTATAATTCACCCCTCCACTTT

j_gene: TRBJ1-2
v_gene: TRBV7-2
d_gene: TRBD1
abundance: -
CDR3aa: CASSHRGKGYGYTF
CDR3nt: TGTGCCAGCAGCCACAGGGGGAAAGGGTATGGCTACACCTTC

j_gene: TRBJ2-4
v_gene: TRBV5-1
d_gene: -
abundance: -
CDR3aa: CASSWTPERGNIQYF
CDR3nt: TGCGCCAGCAGCTGGACCCCGGAACGGGGAAACATTCAGTACTTC

j_gene: TRBJ2-1
v_gene: TRBV6-5
d_gene: TRBD2
abundance: -
CDR3aa: CASSIGGSEQFF
CDR3nt: TGTGCCAGCAGCATCGGCGGGAGTGAGCAGTTCTTC

j_gene: TRBJ1-5
v_gene: TRBV6-6
d_gene: TRBD1
abundance: few
CDR3aa: CASSYTQGINQPQHF
CDR3nt: TGTGCCAGCAGTTACACACAGGGGATCAATCAGCCCCAGCATTTT

j_gene: TRBJ2-7
v_gene: TRBV7-2
d_gene: -
abundance: few
CDR3aa: CASSFQGPYEQYF
CDR3nt: TGTGCCAGCAGCTTCCAGGGGCCTTACGAGCAGTACTTC

j_gene: TRBJ1-2
v_gene: TRBV30
d_gene: -
abundance: -
CDR3aa: CAWSVRRVGYTF
CDR3nt: TGTGCCTGGAGTGTCCGCAGGGTTGGCTACACCTTC

j_gene: TRBJ2-4
v_gene: TRBV2
d_gene: -
abundance: -
CDR3aa: CASSEIAQAKNIQYF
CDR3nt: TGTGCCAGCAGTGAAATAGCGCAAGCCAAAAACATTCAGTACTTC

j_gene: TRBJ2-2
v_gene: TRBV6-5
d_gene: TRBD2
abundance: -
CDR3aa: CASSYGRDGELFF
CDR3nt: TGTGCCAGCAGTTACGGGAGGGACGGGGAGCTGTTTTTT

j_gene: TRBJ1-5
v_gene: TRBV6-1
d_gene: TRBD1
abundance: -
CDR3aa: CASSIRGSNQPQHF
CDR3nt: TGTGCCAGCAGTATCAGGGGGAGCAATCAGCCCCAGCATTTT

j_gene: TRBJ2-7
v_gene: TRBV29-1
d_gene: TRBD1
abundance: -
CDR3aa: CSVSGTGAPEQYF
CDR3nt: TGCAGCGTTTCCGGGACAGGGGCCCCCGAGCAGTACTTC

j_gene: TRBJ1-1
v_gene: TRBV6-5
d_gene: -
abundance: -
CDR3aa: CASSYGGRGGTEAFF
CDR3nt: TGTGCCAGCAGCTACGGCGGCCGGGGGGGTACTGAAGCTTTCTTT

j_gene: TRBJ2-3
v_gene: TRBV10-1
d_gene: TRBD2
abundance: -
CDR3aa: CASSRRLAGMADTQYF
CDR3nt: TGCGCCAGCAGCCGAAGACTAGCGGGAATGGCAGATACGCAGTATTTT

j_gene: TRBJ2-3
v_gene: TRBV11-3
d_gene: TRBD1
abundance: -
CDR3aa: CASKTLGGSTDTQYF
CDR3nt: TGTGCCAGCAAAACCCTAGGGGGCAGCACAGATACGCAGTATTTT

j_gene: TRBJ1-4
v_gene: TRBV4-1
d_gene: -
abundance: -
CDR3aa: CASSPGATNEKLFF
CDR3nt: TGCGCCAGCAGTCCAGGGGCAACTAATGAAAAACTGTTTTTT

j_gene: TRBJ2-1
v_gene: TRBV6-4
d_gene: TRBD2
abundance: once
CDR3aa: CASSDSIVSGSAQFF
CDR3nt: TGTGCCAGCAGTGACTCCATAGTTAGCGGGAGCGCGCAGTTCTTC

j_gene: TRBJ2-7
v_gene: TRBV4-1
d_gene: TRBD2
abundance: -
CDR3aa: CASSAGGTGFYEQYF
CDR3nt: TGCGCCAGCAGCGCGGGGGGGACGGGGTTCTACGAGCAGTACTTC

j_gene: TRBJ1-2
v_gene: TRBV29-1
d_gene: -
abundance: -
CDR3aa: CSVSGQTNYGYTF
CDR3nt: TGCAGCGTTTCGGGACAAACTAACTATGGCTACACCTTC

j_gene: TRBJ1-4
v_gene: TRBV7-6
d_gene: TRBD1
abundance: -
CDR3aa: CASSGRQGPNEKLFF
CDR3nt: TGTGCCAGCAGCGGACGACAGGGGCCTAATGAAAAACTGTTTTTT

j_gene: TRBJ2-1
v_gene: TRBV4-1
d_gene: TRBD2
abundance: -
CDR3aa: CASSQGGSGDRFF
CDR3nt: TGCGCCAGCAGCCAAGGGGGTAGCGGGGATCGGTTCTTC

j_gene: TRBJ2-5
v_gene: TRBV4-3
d_gene: -
abundance: -
CDR3aa: CASSQDFVNRELQETQYF
CDR3nt: TGCGCCAGCAGCCAAGATTTCGTGAACAGGGAGCTCCAAGAGACCCAGTACTTC

j_gene: TRBJ2-2
v_gene: TRBV6-6
d_gene: -
abundance: -
CDR3aa: CASSYAGANTGELFF
CDR3nt: TGTGCCAGCAGTTACGCAGGGGCGAACACCGGGGAGCTGTTTTTT